A selection of T cell receptor beta chains follows, all from one sample in a study of identical twins. TCRdb itself ran the 5' RACE reads through MiXCR, one entry per CDR3 protein. Of 430,000 or so distinct CDR3 sequences in the sample, roughly 26% were seen once. These same records also appear under a second study, on T cells expressing NK-cell markers.

Sequencing used CD4+ T cells sorted from blood. The receptors here all came from a young woman in good health. The CDR3 runs from the conserved cysteine through the conserved F or W. Fields, in order: CDR3 DNA, CDR3 protein, J gene, CDR3 length, D gene, clone size, V gene. A D gene is named only where the DNA matches it firmly. For some rows the clone size is stated as once, few or many, or as a class when expanded; others skip it.

cdr3_nt: TGCAGTGGCAGCGGGGTGGAAGGGTTCTACGAGCAGTACTTC; cdr3_aa: CSGSGVEGFYEQYF; j_call: TRBJ2-7; cdr3_length: 14; d_call: TRBD2; clone_size: few; v_call: TRBV20-1
cdr3_nt: TGTGCCAGCAGCTTAGATCGCCAGACTCACAATGAGCAGTTCTTC; cdr3_aa: CASSLDRQTHNEQFF; j_call: TRBJ2-1; cdr3_length: 15; d_call: NA; clone_size: NA; v_call: TRBV11-3
cdr3_nt: TGTGCCAGCTCACCAATGGACACCGGGGAGCTGTTTTTT; cdr3_aa: CASSPMDTGELFF; j_call: TRBJ2-2; cdr3_length: 13; d_call: NA; clone_size: NA; v_call: TRBV18
cdr3_nt: TGCAGTGCTAGATCAGGGTTCACCTATGGCTACACCTTC; cdr3_aa: CSARSGFTYGYTF; j_call: TRBJ1-2; cdr3_length: 13; d_call: NA; clone_size: NA; v_call: TRBV20-1
cdr3_nt: TGTGCCAGCAGCTTGGACATGGGGGTTGAAAAACTGTTTTTT; cdr3_aa: CASSLDMGVEKLFF; j_call: TRBJ1-4; cdr3_length: 14; d_call: NA; clone_size: NA; v_call: TRBV2
cdr3_nt: TGTGCCATCAGTGAGTCGGGACAGGCGAACACTGAAGCTTTCTTT; cdr3_aa: CAISESGQANTEAFF; j_call: TRBJ1-1; cdr3_length: 15; d_call: TRBD1; clone_size: NA; v_call: TRBV10-3
cdr3_nt: TGTGCCAGCAGCCCCCGACAGGGTAGTACCGGGGAGCTGTTTTTT; cdr3_aa: CASSPRQGSTGELFF; j_call: TRBJ2-2; cdr3_length: 15; d_call: TRBD1; clone_size: NA; v_call: TRBV11-2
cdr3_nt: TGTGCCAGCAGCTTCGGGGAGAGCTATGGCTACACCTTC; cdr3_aa: CASSFGESYGYTF; j_call: TRBJ1-2; cdr3_length: 13; d_call: NA; clone_size: NA; v_call: TRBV7-6
cdr3_nt: TGCGCCAGCACCCTAAGCGGGACGGGGTACGAGCAGTACTTC; cdr3_aa: CASTLSGTGYEQYF; j_call: TRBJ2-7; cdr3_length: 14; d_call: TRBD2; clone_size: NA; v_call: TRBV5-1
cdr3_nt: TGTGCCAGCAGCTTCCCTAGACAGGATCTCTCCTACGAGCAGTACTTC; cdr3_aa: CASSFPRQDLSYEQYF; j_call: TRBJ2-7; cdr3_length: 16; d_call: NA; clone_size: NA; v_call: TRBV12-3/TRBV12-4
cdr3_nt: TGTGCCAGCAGTTTTGCGAGGGCGGATGGCTACACCTTC; cdr3_aa: CASSFARADGYTF; j_call: TRBJ1-2; cdr3_length: 13; d_call: NA; clone_size: NA; v_call: TRBV28
cdr3_nt: TGTGCCAGCCGAACTAGCGGCAACTCTGGGGCCAACGTCCTGACTTTC; cdr3_aa: CASRTSGNSGANVLTF; j_call: TRBJ2-6; cdr3_length: 16; d_call: TRBD2; clone_size: NA; v_call: TRBV27
cdr3_nt: TGCAGTGCTAGCTCGGGGGGGCCTTACACAGATACGCAGTATTTT; cdr3_aa: CSASSGGPYTDTQYF; j_call: TRBJ2-3; cdr3_length: 15; d_call: TRBD2; clone_size: NA; v_call: TRBV20-1
cdr3_nt: TGTGCCAGCAGGCGTTTGGACGGATCCTACGAGCAGTACTTC; cdr3_aa: CASRRLDGSYEQYF; j_call: TRBJ2-7; cdr3_length: 14; d_call: NA; clone_size: NA; v_call: TRBV6-1
cdr3_nt: TGTGCCAGCAGTTACTCGACTAGCGGGAGGGCCAACTCCTACAATGAGCAGTTCTTC; cdr3_aa: CASSYSTSGRANSYNEQFF; j_call: TRBJ2-1; cdr3_length: 19; d_call: TRBD2; clone_size: few; v_call: TRBV6-5
cdr3_nt: TGCAGTGCTAGGGCATCTACCTACGAGCAGTACTTC; cdr3_aa: CSARASTYEQYF; j_call: TRBJ2-7; cdr3_length: 12; d_call: NA; clone_size: NA; v_call: TRBV20-1
cdr3_nt: TGTGCCAGCACCCGGACCGAGCAGTCGGATACGCAGTATTTT; cdr3_aa: CASTRTEQSDTQYF; j_call: TRBJ2-3; cdr3_length: 14; d_call: NA; clone_size: NA; v_call: TRBV21-1
cdr3_nt: TGCAGTGCACTAGCGGGGACCGCAGATACGCAGTATTTT; cdr3_aa: CSALAGTADTQYF; j_call: TRBJ2-3; cdr3_length: 13; d_call: TRBD2; clone_size: few; v_call: TRBV20-1
cdr3_nt: TGCGCCAGCAGCTTGGACAGGATAAGCACCGGGGAGCTGTTTTTT; cdr3_aa: CASSLDRISTGELFF; j_call: TRBJ2-2; cdr3_length: 15; d_call: NA; clone_size: NA; v_call: TRBV5-1
cdr3_nt: TGTGCCAGCAGTACCGGGACAGGAACTTTCGATACGCAGTATTTT; cdr3_aa: CASSTGTGTFDTQYF; j_call: TRBJ2-3; cdr3_length: 15; d_call: TRBD1; clone_size: NA; v_call: TRBV6-1
cdr3_nt: TGTGCCAGCAACAAAGCGGGGGGACGCACAGATACGCAGTATTTT; cdr3_aa: CASNKAGGRTDTQYF; j_call: TRBJ2-3; cdr3_length: 15; d_call: TRBD2; clone_size: few; v_call: TRBV12-3/TRBV12-4
cdr3_nt: TGCGCCAGCAGCCTACAGGTGGTTCATGAGCAGTTCTTC; cdr3_aa: CASSLQVVHEQFF; j_call: TRBJ2-1; cdr3_length: 13; d_call: NA; clone_size: NA; v_call: TRBV5-1
cdr3_nt: TGCAGTGCTAGAGTAGCGGGGGCCTACTACGAGCAGTACTTC; cdr3_aa: CSARVAGAYYEQYF; j_call: TRBJ2-7; cdr3_length: 14; d_call: TRBD2; clone_size: few; v_call: TRBV20-1
cdr3_nt: TGTGCCATCAGTGAGTCGAAGGCCACGGGTGGCTACACCTTC; cdr3_aa: CAISESKATGGYTF; j_call: TRBJ1-2; cdr3_length: 14; d_call: NA; clone_size: many; v_call: TRBV10-3
cdr3_nt: TGTGCCAGCAGCCGACGACAGGGCGACACAGATACGCAGTATTTT; cdr3_aa: CASSRRQGDTDTQYF; j_call: TRBJ2-3; cdr3_length: 15; d_call: TRBD1; clone_size: NA; v_call: TRBV6-1
cdr3_nt: TGTGCCAGCAGCGGACGGGGATCCTACGAGCAGTACTTC; cdr3_aa: CASSGRGSYEQYF; j_call: TRBJ2-7; cdr3_length: 13; d_call: NA; clone_size: few; v_call: TRBV7-8
cdr3_nt: TGCAGTGCCAGTCCCCAAAATCAGCCCCAGCATTTT; cdr3_aa: CSASPQNQPQHF; j_call: TRBJ1-5; cdr3_length: 12; d_call: NA; clone_size: NA; v_call: TRBV20-1
cdr3_nt: TGTGCCAGCAGCTTGGCTAGGGGCCTGGGGGGTGCAGATACGCAGTATTTT; cdr3_aa: CASSLARGLGGADTQYF; j_call: TRBJ2-3; cdr3_length: 17; d_call: NA; clone_size: NA; v_call: TRBV7-6
cdr3_nt: TGTGCCAGCAGCCCAGGACGAGGGGACAATGAGCAGTTCTTC; cdr3_aa: CASSPGRGDNEQFF; j_call: TRBJ2-1; cdr3_length: 14; d_call: NA; clone_size: NA; v_call: TRBV7-7
cdr3_nt: TGCAGTGCTAGGAAGCTAGCGGGACTATACAATGAGCAGTTCTTC; cdr3_aa: CSARKLAGLYNEQFF; j_call: TRBJ2-1; cdr3_length: 15; d_call: TRBD2; clone_size: few; v_call: TRBV20-1
cdr3_nt: TGTGCCAGCATTCCAGAAGGGACAGGAGCGAGCGGGAGTGGGTACAATGAGCAGTTCTTC; cdr3_aa: CASIPEGTGASGSGYNEQFF; j_call: TRBJ2-1; cdr3_length: 20; d_call: NA; clone_size: few; v_call: TRBV12-3/TRBV12-4
cdr3_nt: TGCGCCAGCAGCTTTGGGGGTATGGGCACTGAAGCTTTCTTT; cdr3_aa: CASSFGGMGTEAFF; j_call: TRBJ1-1; cdr3_length: 14; d_call: NA; clone_size: few; v_call: TRBV5-1
cdr3_nt: TGTGCCAGCAGCCACCCCGGTGGGAGGACAGATACGCAGTATTTT; cdr3_aa: CASSHPGGRTDTQYF; j_call: TRBJ2-3; cdr3_length: 15; d_call: NA; clone_size: few; v_call: TRBV7-9
cdr3_nt: TGTGCCAGCAGTCCCTTCAGGTTTGGAGGCTCTGAAGCTTTCTTT; cdr3_aa: CASSPFRFGGSEAFF; j_call: TRBJ1-1; cdr3_length: 15; d_call: NA; clone_size: NA; v_call: TRBV27
cdr3_nt: TGTGCCAGCAGCCCCCTCGATGAGCAGTTCTTC; cdr3_aa: CASSPLDEQFF; j_call: TRBJ2-1; cdr3_length: 11; d_call: NA; clone_size: few; v_call: TRBV7-8
cdr3_nt: TGTGCCAGCAGTAACTCCGGGACTAGCGGGACCTACGAGCAGTACTTC; cdr3_aa: CASSNSGTSGTYEQYF; j_call: TRBJ2-7; cdr3_length: 16; d_call: TRBD2; clone_size: few; v_call: TRBV6-5
cdr3_nt: TGTTGTGTATCCTCTGGAAACACCATATATTTT; cdr3_aa: CCVSSGNTIYF; j_call: TRBJ1-3; cdr3_length: 11; d_call: NA; clone_size: many; v_call: TRBV6-5
cdr3_nt: TGTGCCAGCAACTTAGCGGGGAGGTCCTACAATGAGCAGTTCTTC; cdr3_aa: CASNLAGRSYNEQFF; j_call: TRBJ2-1; cdr3_length: 15; d_call: TRBD2; clone_size: NA; v_call: TRBV12-3/TRBV12-4
cdr3_nt: TGTGCCACCAGTGACCCTAGCGGGAAGGGGAATGAGCAGTTCTTC; cdr3_aa: CATSDPSGKGNEQFF; j_call: TRBJ2-1; cdr3_length: 15; d_call: TRBD2; clone_size: NA; v_call: TRBV24-1
cdr3_nt: TGCGCCAGCAGCCTCGGCCCGGGACAGGGGGCTCGCACCGGGGAGCTGTTTTTT; cdr3_aa: CASSLGPGQGARTGELFF; j_call: TRBJ2-2; cdr3_length: 18; d_call: TRBD1; clone_size: few; v_call: TRBV5-1